Shown below are 17 T cell receptor beta chains from a single sample sequenced in a study of blood T cells in healthy people across ages. The authors ran a second PCR of 7 to 11 cycles using a sample-barcoded 5' primer and a J-beta primer mix. TCRdb independently ran MiXCR on the 5' RACE reads; one entry per CDR3 protein. This table holds 700,000 to 850,000 distinct CDR3 sequences, roughly 50% found once. Sequenced sample: blood. These receptors were taken from an older man in good health.

The rearrangement uses TRBV24-1 and TRBJ2-1; no reliable D call. Germline loops: CDR1 KGHDR, CDR2 SFDVKD. Trimming cost V 5 bases and J 5 bases, with 9 bases left between them. The CDR3 is 13 residues long. The CDR3 nucleotides read TGTGCCACCAGTGTTTTAGGACACAATGAGCAGTTCTTC. It yields the protein CATSVLGHNEQFF.

The chain joins TRBV9 to TRBJ2-1; 7 positions agree with TRBD2. Germline assignment: CDR1 SGDLS and CDR2 YYNGEE. CDR3 size: 14 residues. V lost 2 bases, J lost 4 bases, and 3 bases stayed unmatched. In nucleotides, the CDR3 is TGTGCCAGCAGCGTTAGCGGGTCTTACAATGAGCAGTTCTTC. Its protein is CASSVSGSYNEQFF.

This chain links TRBV4-2 with TRBJ2-1, with 7 bases fitting TRBD2. This CDR3 comprises 17 residues. Germline V gives CDR1 LGHNA, CDR2 YNFKEQ. V was clipped by 4 bases and J by 4 bases; unmatched bases: 13. In DNA, the CDR3 is TGTGCCAGCAGCCGCGATATTGGGACTACAACTTACAATGAGCAGTTCTTC. Its translation is CASSRDIGTTTYNEQFF.

This clonotype occurred a few times. The V and J genes are TRBV20-1 and TRBJ2-5; 10 nucleotides line up with TRBD2. In germline, CDR1 is DFQATT, CDR2 SNEGSKA (reference sequence). This CDR3 spans 14 amino acids. V dropped 3 bases and J dropped 7; count of bases not matched to a gene: 8. CDR3 sequence reads: CSASQLAGAATQYF. The CDR3 DNA reads TGCAGTGCTAGTCAGCTAGCGGGAGCGGCGACCCAGTACTTC.

The chain combines TRBV12-3 or TRBV12-4 with TRBJ1-1; the D gene is possibly TRBD1 (6 bases). This CDR3 comprises 12 residues. Trimming removed 6 bases from V and 6 bases from J, with 11 bases in between. This chain's CDR3 is CASRYRASEAFF. The CDR3 DNA is TGTGCCAGCAGGTACAGGGCCTCTGAAGCTTTCTTT.

About this clonotype itself: One end of the junction varies from germline; a read error may be responsible. V usage is TRBV6-7 and J usage is TRBJ2-6; D is perhaps TRBD1 (5 bases). TRBV6-7 is flagged as an ORF with uncertain function. This CDR3 contains 18 residues. This CDR3 is CASSYSRTQHSGANVPTF. The CDR3 DNA is TGTGCCAGCAGTTACTCGAGGACACAACACTCTGGGGCCAACGTCCCGACTTTC.

CDR3 sequence reads: CASSLAIGETQYF. In nucleotides, the CDR3 is TGTGCCAGCAGCTTAGCAATAGGAGAGACCCAGTACTTC. This rearrangement joins TRBV11-2 to TRBJ2-5; D is undetermined. The germline CDR1 and CDR2 sequences are SGHAT and FQNNGV. The V gene lost 1 base and the J gene lost 4 bases, with 7 bases spanning the gap. The CDR3 loop spans 13 amino acids.

This clonotype was seen only a few times. The J gene is TRBJ1-5, the V gene TRBV3-1; the D is unclear. Germline V gene sequence: CDR1 LGHDT, CDR2 YNNKEL (reference sequence). This CDR3 is 15 amino acids long. V lost 1 base to trimming and J lost 4 bases, with 11 bases between them. In DNA, the CDR3 is TGTGCCAGCAGCCAAGGAAGCGGGGATAATCAGCCCCAGCATTTT. The encoded protein is CASSQGSGDNQPQHF. Supplemented by reference TRBV3-1 and TRBJ1-5, the full variable domain reads DTAVSQTPKYLVTQMGNDKSIKCEQNLGHDTMYWYKQDSKKFLKIMFSYNNKELIINETVPNRFSPKSPDKAHLNLHINSLELGDSAVYFCASSQGSGDNQPQHFGDGTRLSIL.

This clonotype appeared a single time. V and J are TRBV20-1 and TRBJ1-5; tentative D call: TRBD1 (5 bases). This CDR3 spans 15 amino acids. Between the trimmed V and J ends, which lost 6 bases and 0 bases, there was a span of 15 bases. The V gene's germline CDR1 is DFQATT and CDR2 SNEGSKA (reference sequence). CDR3 nucleotide sequence: TGCAGTGCCACCGGGCGGGGGGTTAGCAATCAGCCCCAGCATTTT. Protein sequence: CSATGRGVSNQPQHF.

The table lists this clonotype with a few counts. This chain joins TRBV29-1 and TRBJ2-7; D remains ambiguous. Germline V CDR1 and CDR2: SQVTM, ANQGSEA. The CDR3 totals 12 residues. Trimming removed 0 bases from V and 4 bases from J, with 7 bases in between. This chain's CDR3 is CSVEEAGYEQYF. The CDR3 region has the DNA TGCAGCGTTGAAGAAGCCGGATACGAGCAGTACTTC.

The chain employs TRBV5-5 and TRBJ1-5; D gene ambiguous. Trimming left V 0 bases short and J 0 bases short, with 7 bases between. The germline V gene has CDR1 SGHKS and CDR2 YYEKEE (reference sequence). The CDR3 runs 15 residues. CDR3 residues: CASSLGGYSNQPQHF. CDR3 DNA: TGTGCCAGCAGCTTGGGGGGTTATAGCAATCAGCCCCAGCATTTT.

The rearrangement joins TRBV7-9 to TRBJ2-4; D tentatively reads TRBD1 or TRBD2 (5 bases each). The germline V gene has CDR1 SEHNR and CDR2 FQNEAQ (reference sequence). With 5 bases removed from V and 0 bases from J, the gap between germline ends came to 11 bases. CDR3 length equals 15 residues. The CDR3 DNA follows: TGTGCCAGCAGCCAATCGGGGCTAGCCAAAAACATTCAGTACTTC. Residues: CASSQSGLAKNIQYF.

Only a few counts were recorded for this clonotype. The chain links TRBV20-1 to TRBJ2-1, with D possibly TRBD2 on 6 matching bases. Germline lookup yields CDR1 DFQATT and CDR2 SNEGSKA (reference sequence). The CDR3 consists of 12 residues. V was pared by 3 bases and J by 9 bases, with 12 bases between. The CDR3 sequence: CSASSEGSEQFF. The CDR3 nucleotides read TGCAGTGCTAGTTCGGAGGGAAGTGAGCAGTTCTTC.

The chain is built from TRBV7-2 and TRBJ1-1; D remains unclear. In germline, CDR1 is SGHTA, CDR2 FQGNSA. The CDR3 has 13 residues. V was trimmed by 3 bases and J by 6 bases, leaving 11 bases between them. The CDR3: CASSFSADAEAFF. The CDR3 DNA reads as TGTGCCAGCAGCTTCTCTGCGGACGCTGAAGCTTTCTTT.

V gene TRBV20-1 combines with J gene TRBJ2-1; 7 bases align to TRBD1. Germline lookup yields CDR1 DFQATT and CDR2 SNEGSKA (reference sequence). V lost 6 bases to trimming and J lost 5 bases; unmatched junction nucleotides: 13. The CDR3 consists of 15 residues. The CDR3 sequence: CSATTPGQSDNEQFF. CDR3 in DNA: TGCAGTGCCACCACCCCGGGACAGTCGGACAATGAGCAGTTCTTC.

The chain has TRBV27 and TRBJ2-5, with 9 bases matching TRBD1. CDR1 MNHEY and CDR2 SMNVEV come from the germline V gene (reference sequence). The CDR3 has 15 amino acids. The junction had 8 bases not matched to a gene; V was cut back by 4 bases and J by 5 bases. In DNA form, the CDR3 reads TGTGCCAGCAGTTCGGGACAGGGCCGCGCGGAGACCCAGTACTTC. It codes for CASSSGQGRAETQYF.

This chain connects TRBV20-1 to TRBJ1-5, with D tentatively TRBD1 (5 bases). Germline CDR1 reads DFQATT; CDR2 reads SNEGSKA (reference sequence). The CDR3 sequence is 12 residues long. V gave up 3 bases and J gave up 7 bases, with 10 bases separating them. The chain's CDR3 is CSASPGGQPQHF. CDR3 bases: TGCAGTGCTAGCCCCGGGGGACAGCCCCAGCATTTT.